This T cell receptor beta chain originates from a study of blood T cell repertoires in COVID-19. The wider study: PBMCs, B-cell-depleted T cells, or T cells provided the cDNA or gDNA that made up the material.

Patients at the Seattle site were enrolled during active infection and followed longitudinally. V was cut by 6 bases and J by 6 bases, with 17 bases left in between. The CDR3 extends over 14 amino acids. CDR1 is LGHNA, CDR2 YSLEER, per germline. Authors' processing steps: Counts of nucleated cells, estimated from reference gene primer amplification, were obtained. Only in-frame clones appear in the TCRdb table, and some are missing; sequencing was by immunoSEQ multiplex PCR. V and J calls plus clone size are reproduced from that table; the DNA served to infer D and trimming. The sample has a few hundred thousand clones, approximately 78% seen once.

The sequenced material came from peripheral blood. The J gene is TRBJ1-1, the V gene TRBV4-3; D is possibly TRBD1 (6 bases). The TCR comes from a woman in her seventies with COVID-19, enrolled during active disease. CDR3 residues: CASSVLGGQAEAFF. The CDR3 DNA reads TGCGCCAGCAGTGTCTTGGGGGGGCAAGCTGAAGCTTTCTTT.